These 23 T cell receptor beta chains originate from one sample sequenced in a study of siplizumab effects on memory and regulatory T cells. Here immunoSEQ multiplex PCR was the method, and the copy in TCRdb shows in-frame clones only, minus some. Of about 100,000 clones listed, about 94% are singletons. The sample taken for sequencing was non-Treg CD4+ T cells sorted from blood. The receptors originated from a human donor in good health.

The V call is TRBV11-3, the J call TRBJ2-1; D remains unclear. CDR1 is SGHNT, CDR2 YENEEA, per germline. Deletions cut 1 base from V and 9 bases from J, with 10 bases between. The CDR3 is 13 amino acids. The CDR3 bases are TGTGCCAGCAGCTTAGGGACCGACGGTGAGCAGTTCTTC. It yields the protein CASSLGTDGEQFF.

CDR3 protein: CSVVRGGRYAFF. CDR3 bases: TGCAGCGTTGTTAGGGGCGGACGGTACGCTTTCTTT. The V gene is TRBV29-1, the J gene TRBJ1-1; maybe TRBD1 (5 bases). CDR3 length: 12 amino acids. V lost 4 bases, J lost 11 bases, and 17 bases lay in between. The germline V gene encodes CDR1 SQVTM and CDR2 ANQGSEA.

The rearrangement joins TRBV7-2 to TRBJ2-1; D unclear. Germline CDR1 SGHTA, CDR2 FQGNSA. V was shortened by 1 base and J by 9 bases, with 7 bases between the two germline ends. The CDR3 consists of 12 residues. The CDR3 loop reads CASSLEIGEQFF. The CDR3 DNA is TGTGCCAGCAGCTTAGAAATTGGTGAGCAGTTCTTC.

The gene calls are TRBV4-1 and TRBJ1-3, with 7 positions matching TRBD1. CDR1 MGHRA and CDR2 YSYEKL come from the germline V gene. The V segment lost 0 bases and the J segment 7 bases; nucleotides outside the gene matches: 3. CDR3 size: 14 residues. The CDR3 here is CASSQDPRGNTIYF. CDR3 DNA: TGCGCCAGCAGCCAAGATCCCAGGGGGAACACCATATATTTT.

This clone showed up just once. The V gene is TRBV11-2, the J gene TRBJ2-1; no definite D call. Trimming took off 0 bases at V and 2 bases at J, with 11 bases between the two ends. The CDR3 contains 16 residues. The germline V gene has CDR1 SGHAT and CDR2 FQNNGV. The CDR3 spells CASSLDRVYAYNEQFF. Written as DNA, the CDR3 is TGTGCCAGCAGCTTAGACCGCGTTTATGCCTACAATGAGCAGTTCTTC.

The chain is built from TRBV27 and TRBJ1-1; D might be TRBD1 (5 bases). Germline-derived CDR1 and CDR2 are MNHEY and SMNVEV (reference sequence). This CDR3 spans 14 amino acids. Trimming removed 7 bases at V and 5 bases at J, with 17 bases between. The CDR3 here is CASIPLQGRTEAFF. The CDR3 DNA follows: TGTGCCAGCATCCCATTGCAGGGTAGGACTGAAGCTTTCTTT.

The V and J genes are TRBV7-3 and TRBJ2-2; either TRBD1 or TRBD2 may supply D (5 bases each). The CDR3 runs to 17 residues. Germline CDR1 and CDR2: SGHTA and FQGTGA. The V end was cut by 0 bases, the J end by 7 bases, with 18 bases between. The CDR3 reads CASSLTPSRDGRGELFF. The CDR3 DNA reads as TGTGCCAGCAGCTTAACGCCGTCCCGGGACGGTCGCGGGGAGCTGTTTTTT.

This clone was recorded once. The genes are TRBV5-6 and TRBJ2-3, with D possibly matching TRBD1 (6 bases). Trimming shortened V by 0 bases and J by 7 bases, and 18 bases separated the two germline ends. The CDR3 spans 16 residues. Germline CDR1 and CDR2: SGHDT and YYEEEE. The CDR3 DNA reads TGTGCCAGCAGCTTGGGGTCAAGGACAGTCACTAATACGCAGTATTTT. This sequence encodes CASSLGSRTVTNTQYF.

V gene TRBV10-1 combines with J gene TRBJ2-1, with 7 bases lining up with TRBD2. From germline, CDR1 is WNHNN and CDR2 SYGVQD (reference sequence). The J segment lost 5 bases and the V segment lost 0 bases, leaving 7 bases of the junction unmatched. The CDR3 length is 16 residues. The CDR3 here is CASSESGSGLNNEQFF. The CDR3 region has the DNA TGCGCCAGCAGTGAGTCGGGTAGCGGGCTTAACAATGAGCAGTTCTTC.

The chain is built from TRBV5-1 and TRBJ1-4; D may be TRBD1 (6 bases). V was trimmed by 0 bases and J by 5 bases, leaving 8 bases between them. This CDR3 has 14 amino acids. Germline V gene data show CDR1 as SGHRS and CDR2 as YFSETQ. The DNA for the CDR3 is TGCGCCAGCAGCTTGGCTGACAGGAATGAAAAACTGTTTTTT. Residues: CASSLADRNEKLFF.

The gene calls are TRBV5-8 and TRBJ1-2; 8 bases agree with TRBD1. The CDR3 is 13 amino acids. Germline values: CDR1 SGHTS, CDR2 YDEGEE. The trim removed 4 bases at V and 4 bases at J, leaving 3 bases unmatched. The CDR3 bases are TGTGCCAGCAGCGACAGGGGCCCCTATGGCTACACCTTC. This translates into CASSDRGPYGYTF.

The chain combines TRBV5-6 with TRBJ2-7, with 11 positions matching TRBD1. The CDR3 runs 15 residues. Germline V gene data show CDR1 as SGHDT and CDR2 as YYEEEE. V shed 2 bases, J shed 6 bases, and the junction held 7 bases outside the gene matches. As DNA, the CDR3 is TGTGCCAGCAGCTTTTACCGGGACAGGGGGTCCGAGCAGTACTTC. Translating gives CASSFYRDRGSEQYF.

The rearrangement uses TRBV7-3 and TRBJ2-6; D is possibly TRBD1 (6 bases). Trimming stripped 5 bases from V and 1 base from J, with 12 bases between. The CDR3 spans 16 residues. Germline CDR1 SGHTA, CDR2 FQGTGA. The CDR3 sequence: CASSIEGGSGANVLTF. CDR3 coding DNA: TGTGCCAGCAGCATTGAAGGGGGATCTGGGGCCAACGTCCTGACTTTC.

The chain carries TRBV9 and TRBJ2-2, with unresolved D. V shed 3 bases and J shed 0 bases, with 15 bases lying between them. CDR1 and CDR2 from the germline V gene are SGDLS and YYNGEE. The CDR3 spans 17 residues. The CDR3 here is CASSAVGRVSNTGELFF. For the CDR3, the DNA is TGTGCCAGCAGCGCCGTAGGTCGCGTATCGAACACCGGGGAGCTGTTTTTT.

CDR3 sequence reads: CASSLSSVRSYEQYF. The CDR3 nucleotides read TGTGCCAGCAGTTTATCTTCAGTCCGCTCCTACGAGCAGTACTTC. This chain uses TRBV27 with TRBJ2-7; D is unresolved. Per germline, CDR1 MNHEY and CDR2 SMNVEV (reference sequence). This CDR3 is 15 amino acids long. Trimming removed 0 bases at V and 0 bases at J, with 9 bases between.

CDR3 sequence (DNA): TGTGCCAGCCGACAGGGCTTTAACGAGCAGTACTTC. Amino acid sequence: CASRQGFNEQYF. The rearrangement uses TRBV28 and TRBJ2-7; 7 bases are shared with TRBD1. V shed 8 bases, J shed 5 bases, and the junction held 6 bases outside the gene matches. CDR3 size: 12 residues. Per germline, CDR1 MDHEN and CDR2 SYDVKM. Using reference TRBV28 and TRBJ2-7 for the parts outside the CDR3, the full variable domain is DVKVTQSSRYLVKRTGEKVFLECVQDMDHENMFWYRQDPGLGLRLIYFSYDVKMKEKGDIPEGYSVSREKKERFSLILESASTNQTSMYLCASRQGFNEQYFGPGTRLTVT.

The genes are TRBV5-1 and TRBJ1-2; D is unclear. CDR1 is SGHRS and CDR2 is YFSETQ in the germline V gene. V was clipped by 0 bases and J by 8 bases, with 5 bases between them. The CDR3 totals 11 residues. The chain's CDR3 is CASSLDGGYTF. The CDR3 nucleotides read TGCGCCAGCAGCTTGGACGGGGGCTACACCTTC.

A single count supports this clone. The chain links TRBV11-2 to TRBJ2-7; 8 nucleotides agree with TRBD1. CDR1 is SGHAT, CDR2 FQNNGV, per germline. V shed 6 bases and J 4 bases; nucleotides not matched to a gene: 5. This CDR3 region has 13 residues. CDR3 sequence: CASRWTGQYEQYF. The DNA for the CDR3 is TGTGCCAGCAGATGGACAGGGCAGTACGAGCAGTACTTC.

The chain carries TRBV4-1 and TRBJ1-5; the D gene is possibly TRBD1 (5 bases). CDR3 length: 17 amino acids. V was cut by 3 bases and J by 1 base, with 16 bases left in between. Germline CDR1 MGHRA, CDR2 YSYEKL. The CDR3 coding sequence is TGCGCCAGCAGCCATTCTCAACGCGGGGGAAGCAATCAGCCCCAGCATTTT. This translates into CASSHSQRGGSNQPQHF.

The chain combines TRBV2 with TRBJ2-4; the match to TRBD1 covers 9 bases. Germline assignment: CDR1 SNHLY and CDR2 FYNNEI. Trimming at V came to 6 bases and at J to 0 bases, leaving 12 bases not matched to a gene. The CDR3 contains 18 residues. The CDR3 DNA follows: TGTGCCAGCAGGAGTGGACAGGGGACCAGGTTAGCCAAAAACATTCAGTACTTC. Its protein product is CASRSGQGTRLAKNIQYF.

The table lists this clone with a few counts. The V gene is TRBV7-9, the J gene TRBJ1-2; possibly TRBD1 for D (6 bases). Trimming removed 1 base at V and 8 bases at J, with 14 bases between. From germline, CDR1 is SEHNR and CDR2 FQNEAQ (reference sequence). This CDR3 has 14 residues. CDR3 in amino acids: CASSLVSGVEGYTF. In DNA form, the CDR3 reads TGTGCCAGCAGCTTAGTATCAGGGGTTGAGGGCTACACCTTC.

V and J are TRBV19 and TRBJ2-3; 10 nucleotides agree with TRBD2. Germline trimming cut 3 bases from V and 4 bases from J; bases unmatched to any gene: 10. Germline V CDR1 and CDR2: LNHDA, SQIVND (reference sequence). The CDR3 spans 17 residues. CDR3 bases: TGTGCCAGTAGTATCTCGCGGATAGCGGGAGGCTCAGATACGCAGTATTTT. It translates to CASSISRIAGGSDTQYF.

This chain uses TRBV30 with TRBJ1-5; possibly TRBD1 for D (5 bases). Germline V CDR1 and CDR2: GTSNPN, SVGIG (reference sequence). Trimming removed 0 bases at V and 5 bases at J, with 11 bases between. The CDR3 runs 14 residues. The CDR3 region has the DNA TGTGCCTGGAGTGTAGAGGGGAGACATCAGCCCCAGCATTTT. Amino acids: CAWSVEGRHQPQHF.